This TCR beta chain was captured in a study of T cell responses to AZD1222 COVID-19 vaccine. As regards this clone: Antigen specificity is unknown. The sample carries other DNA sequences with the same CDR3.

The table came from immunoSEQ multiplex PCR; TCRdb's copy has only in-frame clones and leaves some out. The sample includes 95,000 to 150,000 clones, about nine tenths seen only once; the top ten take about 4.1%. Whole-study findings and limits: Among vaccine-associated CD4 TCRs, coverage spanned spike, with dominance at 160-218 and 743-854. Sampled repertoires all dated from after the peak T cell response.

The receptor's source is an adult in good health. The sample here was peripheral blood, taken on day 0 of MenACWY control vaccination.

This chain's CDR3 is CASSLGGNTIYF. The DNA of the CDR3 is TGTGCCAGCAGCTTAGGTGGAAACACCATATATTTT. The chain links TRBV7-2 to TRBJ1-3; D remains ambiguous. Trimming stripped 1 base from V and 3 bases from J, with 1 base between. From germline, CDR1 is SGHTA and CDR2 FQGNSA. The CDR3 extends over 12 amino acids.